The 15 T cell receptor beta chains below all came from one sample that was sequenced in a study of T cell repertoires in cytomegalovirus infection. These TCRs' antigens remain unknown. TCRdb independently ran MiXCR on the reads; one entry per CDR3 protein. The data show hundreds of thousands of distinct CDR3 sequences, around 32% seen once. The source material was cultured PBMCs, sampled from culture after CMV antigen stimulation. All receptors derive from a human donor in good health (CMV status not recorded). Some clones in this sample may be carry-over from other donors' samples.

V usage is TRBV20-1 and J usage is TRBJ1-1; 9 nucleotides match TRBD1. V trimming: 5 bases; J trimming: 5 bases; junction bases outside the gene matches: 12. The CDR3 extends over 15 amino acids. Germline V gives CDR1 DFQATT, CDR2 SNEGSKA (reference sequence). The CDR3 sequence: CSAHYTGGRPTEAFF. In nucleotides, the CDR3 is TGCAGTGCTCACTATACAGGGGGCCGTCCAACTGAAGCTTTCTTT.

The chain has TRBV6-5 and TRBJ1-1, with TRBD1 identical over 11 bases. J gave up 9 bases and V 5 bases, and 8 bases lay outside the gene matches. The CDR3 extends over 14 amino acids. Germline values: CDR1 MNHEY, CDR2 SVGAGI. The DNA of the CDR3 is TGTGCCAGCAGTCTGTTCGGGACAGGGGGAAAAGCTTTCTTT. It codes for CASSLFGTGGKAFF.

The chain has TRBV7-9 and TRBJ2-1, with a weak D call TRBD2 (5 bases). V was cut by 1 base and J by 9 bases, with 16 bases left in between. Germline V lookup: CDR1 SEHNR, CDR2 FQNEAQ (reference sequence). The CDR3 totals 15 residues. CDR3 sequence (DNA): TGTGCCAGCAGCTTAGTTGGACTGGAAGTTGGTGAGCAGTTCTTC. It specifies CASSLVGLEVGEQFF.

The V and J genes are TRBV9 and TRBJ1-1, with 10 positions matching TRBD1. The V gene's germline CDR1 is SGDLS and CDR2 YYNGEE. V trimming: 4 bases; J trimming: 4 bases; junction bases outside the gene matches: 7. This CDR3 comprises 15 residues. Here the CDR3 reads CASSPRTGGGTEAFF. The CDR3 bases are TGTGCCAGCAGCCCACGGACAGGGGGAGGCACTGAAGCTTTCTTT.

The CDR3 spells CASRTRTGRADNSPLHF. CDR3 nucleotides: TGTGCCAGCAGGACTCGGACAGGGAGGGCGGATAATTCACCCCTCCACTTT. The J gene is TRBJ1-6, the V gene TRBV27, with 8 bases aligning to TRBD1. CDR3 size: 17 residues. V lost 6 bases to trimming and J lost 5 bases; unmatched junction nucleotides: 12. Per the germline V gene, CDR1 is MNHEY and CDR2 is SMNVEV (reference sequence).

The table lists this clonotype with a few counts. The chain joins TRBV19 to TRBJ2-5, with D perhaps matching TRBD2 (7 bases). This CDR3 comprises 13 residues. Germline values: CDR1 LNHDA, CDR2 SQIVND (reference sequence). Trimming left V 11 bases short and J 2 bases short, with 15 bases between. The DNA of the CDR3 is TGTGCCGCATGGGGGGGGCATCAAGAGACCCAGTACTTC. Translation gives CAAWGGHQETQYF.

The chain combines TRBV12-3 or TRBV12-4 with TRBJ2-3; 8 nucleotides line up with TRBD2. The CDR3 has 16 amino acids. With 6 bases clipped from V and 4 bases from J, the junction kept 12 bases outside the gene matches. The CDR3 protein is CASRENSGNPPDTQYF. Here the CDR3 DNA reads TGTGCCAGCAGGGAGAATAGCGGGAACCCTCCAGATACGCAGTATTTT.

CDR3 residues: CASRPNLRGDTQYF. The CDR3 nucleotides read TGTGCCAGCAGACCCAATCTGCGAGGAGATACGCAGTATTTT. The chain carries TRBV6-1 and TRBJ2-3; unclear D gene. The CDR3 totals 14 residues. V lost 6 bases and J 5 bases, leaving 15 bases between the germline ends. Germline CDR1 is MNHNS and CDR2 is SASEGT.

This chain joins TRBV6-2 or TRBV6-3 and TRBJ2-7; tentatively, D is TRBD1 or TRBD2 (6 bases each). The CDR3 runs to 14 residues. Germline assignment: CDR1 MNHEY and CDR2 SVGEGT. The V and J ends lost 10 bases and 3 bases respectively, with 19 bases between them. CDR3 amino acids: CATRQRGVNYEQYF. CDR3 DNA sequence: TGTGCCACCCGGCAGAGGGGGGTAAACTACGAGCAGTACTTC.

A few counts support this clonotype. The V call is TRBV19, the J call TRBJ1-5; D is ambiguous. Trimming took off 6 bases at V and 5 bases at J, with 11 bases between the two ends. The CDR3 length is 13 residues. Germline-derived CDR1 and CDR2 are LNHDA and SQIVND (reference sequence). CDR3 DNA sequence: TGTGCCAGTAGCCTGTTCGAGTATCAGCCCCAGCATTTT. Its translation: CASSLFEYQPQHF. The variable domain in full, completed from reference TRBV19 and TRBJ1-5, reads DGGITQSPKYLFRKEGQNVTLSCEQNLNHDAMYWYRQDPGQGLRLIYYSQIVNDFQKGDIAEGYSVSREKKESFPLTVTSAQKNPTAFYLCASSLFEYQPQHFGDGTRLSIL.

The chain links TRBV6-2 or TRBV6-3 to TRBJ2-7; tentative D call: TRBD2 (6 bases). V was clipped by 8 bases and J by 2 bases, with 13 bases between them. This CDR3 comprises 13 residues. CDR1 is MNHEY and CDR2 is SVGEGT in the germline V gene. Written as DNA, the CDR3 is TGTGCCAGCGACCGGGGGAATGCCTACGAGCAGTACTTC. Its translation: CASDRGNAYEQYF.

The CDR3 reads CASSWGVQGIYEQYF. DNA for the CDR3: TGTGCCAGCAGTTGGGGGGTCCAAGGGATCTACGAGCAGTACTTC. The chain has TRBV27 and TRBJ2-7; possible D gene TRBD2, 6 bases. V shed 4 bases and J shed 3 bases, with 16 bases lying between them. The CDR3 covers 15 residues. The germline V gene has CDR1 MNHEY and CDR2 SMNVEV (reference sequence).

The V call is TRBV19, the J call TRBJ2-1, with 9 bases aligning to TRBD1. CDR1 LNHDA and CDR2 SQIVND come from the germline V gene (reference sequence). The J segment lost 8 bases and the V segment lost 1 base, leaving 6 bases of the junction unmatched. The CDR3 length is 15 residues. CDR3 bases: TGTGCCAGTAGTATAGCTGGGACAGGGATGTATGAGCAGTTCTTC. Protein: CASSIAGTGMYEQFF.

The table lists this clonotype with many counts. This chain connects TRBV7-2 to TRBJ1-2; D gene unclear. The V gene's germline CDR1 is SGHTA and CDR2 FQGNSA. Trimming removed 5 bases at V and 7 bases at J, with 20 bases between. This CDR3 has 15 residues. The CDR3 coding sequence is TGTGCCAGCAGCCCAAGATTGAGCGACGCACGTGGCTACACCTTC. Protein: CASSPRLSDARGYTF.

This clonotype was counted ten times or more. This rearrangement joins TRBV7-2 to TRBJ1-5; 8 positions match TRBD1. The germline V gene has CDR1 SGHTA and CDR2 FQGNSA. V was clipped by 5 bases and J by 4 bases; unmatched bases: 10. The CDR3 covers 16 residues. The CDR3 DNA reads as TGTGCCAGCAGCCCAGGGGGCTCCACCCGAAATCAGCCCCAGCATTTT. This codes for CASSPGGSTRNQPQHF.